The clone carrying this T cell receptor beta chain was observed many times. Trimming stripped 3 bases from V and 0 bases from J, with 5 bases between. The germline CDR1 and CDR2 sequences are LNHDA and SQIVND (reference sequence). The length of the CDR3 is 13 residues. The sample comes from a study of molecular identifiers for immune sequencing clone quantification. One entry per CDR3 protein results from TCRdb running MiXCR on the PCR reads. The data hold about 60,000 distinct CDR3 sequences, with about a fifth observed a single time. V gene TRBV19 combines with J gene TRBJ1-1; D uncertain. This TCR was sampled from a human donor in good health. Some libraries in this study had Jurkat cell RNA spiked in. Sequencing used naive CD8+ T cells from blood, with Jurkat cell RNA spiked in. Documented subset: FACS-sorted CD8+CD4-CCR7+CD45RA+ naive T cells. The CDR3 nucleotides read TGTGCCAGTAGTATTTCCATGAACACTGAAGCTTTCTTT. It encodes CASSISMNTEAFF. Complete variable domain (other parts from reference TRBV19 and TRBJ1-1): DGGITQSPKYLFRKEGQNVTLSCEQNLNHDAMYWYRQDPGQGLRLIYYSQIVNDFQKGDIAEGYSVSREKKESFPLTVTSAQKNPTAFYLCASSISMNTEAFFGQGTRLTVV.